This T cell receptor (beta chain) was identified during a study of CD8+CD57+ T cells in acquired aplastic anemia. This clonotype was counted many times. CD8+CD57+ cell expansion had been shown by flow cytometry in patients chosen for sequencing. TCR beta VDJ and CDR3 profiles were obtained from a genomic DNA template. Using its own MiXCR run on the reads, TCRdb lists one record per CDR3 protein. The sample comprises about half a million distinct CDR3 sequences, roughly 34% of which are singletons, and roughly 0.89% rests with the top ten. This CDR3 has 15 residues. Germline lookup yields CDR1 SNHLY and CDR2 FYNNEI. With 6 bases clipped from V and 6 bases from J, the junction kept 7 bases outside the gene matches.

The chain carries TRBV2 and TRBJ2-6; 8 bases are a match to TRBD1. This TCR came from a human donor with aplastic anemia. Sequences were obtained from sorted CD4+, CD8+, or CD8+CD57+ T cells (not recorded which) from PBMCs. Written as DNA, the CDR3 is TGTGCCAGCAGACCACGGACAGGGCAGGCCAACGTCCTGACTTTC. This sequence encodes CASRPRTGQANVLTF.